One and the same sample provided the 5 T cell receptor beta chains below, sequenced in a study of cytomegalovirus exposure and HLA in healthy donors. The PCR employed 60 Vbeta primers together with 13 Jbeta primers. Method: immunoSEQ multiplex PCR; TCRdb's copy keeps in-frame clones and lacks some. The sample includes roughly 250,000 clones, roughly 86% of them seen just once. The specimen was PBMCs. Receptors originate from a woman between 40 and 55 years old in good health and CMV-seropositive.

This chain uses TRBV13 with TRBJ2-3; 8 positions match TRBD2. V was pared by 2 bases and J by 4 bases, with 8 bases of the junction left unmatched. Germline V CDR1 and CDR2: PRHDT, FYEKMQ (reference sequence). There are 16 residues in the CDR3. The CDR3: CASSLRTGGPSDTQYF. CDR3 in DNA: TGTGCCAGCAGCTTAAGAACGGGAGGGCCGTCAGATACGCAGTATTTT.

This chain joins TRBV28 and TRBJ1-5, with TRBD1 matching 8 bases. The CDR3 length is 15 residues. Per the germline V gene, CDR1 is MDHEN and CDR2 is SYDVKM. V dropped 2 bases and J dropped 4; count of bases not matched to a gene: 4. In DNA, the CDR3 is TGTGCCAGCAGTTTACTGACAGGGGAAAATCAGCCCCAGCATTTT. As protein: CASSLLTGENQPQHF.

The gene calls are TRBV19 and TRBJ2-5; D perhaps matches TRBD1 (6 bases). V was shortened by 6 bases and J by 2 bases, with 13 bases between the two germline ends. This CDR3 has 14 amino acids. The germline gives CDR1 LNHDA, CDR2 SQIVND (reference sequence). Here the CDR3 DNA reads TGTGCCAGTAGCCGCGGACAGAGACAAGAGACCCAGTACTTC. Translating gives CASSRGQRQETQYF. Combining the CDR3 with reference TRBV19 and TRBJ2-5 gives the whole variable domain DGGITQSPKYLFRKEGQNVTLSCEQNLNHDAMYWYRQDPGQGLRLIYYSQIVNDFQKGDIAEGYSVSREKKESFPLTVTSAQKNPTAFYLCASSRGQRQETQYFGPGTRLLVL.

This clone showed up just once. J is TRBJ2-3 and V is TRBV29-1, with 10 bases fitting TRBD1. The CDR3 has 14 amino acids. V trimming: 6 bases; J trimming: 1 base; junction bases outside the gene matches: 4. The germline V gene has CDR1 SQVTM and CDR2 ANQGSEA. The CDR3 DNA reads TGCAGCGTAGGAGGGACAGGGGGCACAGATACGCAGTATTTT. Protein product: CSVGGTGGTDTQYF.

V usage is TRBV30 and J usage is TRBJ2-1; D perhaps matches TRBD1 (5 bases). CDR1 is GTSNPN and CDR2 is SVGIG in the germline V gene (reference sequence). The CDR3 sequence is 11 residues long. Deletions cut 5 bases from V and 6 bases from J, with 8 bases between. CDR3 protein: CAWRQSNEQFF. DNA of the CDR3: TGTGCCTGGCGACAGAGCAATGAGCAGTTCTTC. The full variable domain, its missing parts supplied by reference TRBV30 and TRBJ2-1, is SQTIHQWPATLVQPVGSPLSLECTVEGTSNPNLYWYRQAAGRGLQLLFYSVGIGQISSEVPQNLSASRPQDRQFILSSKKLLLSDSGFYLCAWRQSNEQFFGPGTRLTVL.